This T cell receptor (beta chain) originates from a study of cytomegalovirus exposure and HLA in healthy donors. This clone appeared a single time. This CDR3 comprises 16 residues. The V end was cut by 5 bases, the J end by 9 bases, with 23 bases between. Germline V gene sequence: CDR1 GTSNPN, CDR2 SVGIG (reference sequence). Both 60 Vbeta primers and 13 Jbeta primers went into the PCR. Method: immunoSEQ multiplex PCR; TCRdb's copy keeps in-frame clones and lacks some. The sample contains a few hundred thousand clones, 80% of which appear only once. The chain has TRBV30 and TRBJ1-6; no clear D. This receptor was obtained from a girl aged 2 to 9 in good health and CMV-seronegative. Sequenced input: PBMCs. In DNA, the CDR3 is TGTGCCTGGGCCCTGGGTGGAGGTAGGCTCGCTTCACCCCTCCACTTT. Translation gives CAWALGGGRLASPLHF.